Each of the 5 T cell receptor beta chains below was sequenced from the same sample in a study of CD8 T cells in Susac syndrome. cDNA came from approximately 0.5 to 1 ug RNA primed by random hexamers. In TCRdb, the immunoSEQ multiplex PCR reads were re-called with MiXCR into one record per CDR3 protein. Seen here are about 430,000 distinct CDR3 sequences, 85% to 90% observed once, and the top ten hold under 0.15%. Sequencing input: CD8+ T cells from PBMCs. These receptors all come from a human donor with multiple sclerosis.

The CDR3 here is CASSWELADEAFF. The DNA for the CDR3 is TGTGCCAGCAGCTGGGAACTCGCTGATGAAGCTTTCTTT. This chain connects TRBV5-4 to TRBJ1-1; no definite D call. With 3 bases removed from V and 7 bases from J, the gap between germline ends came to 13 bases. The CDR3 extends over 13 amino acids. Germline CDR1 and CDR2: SGHNT and YYREEE (reference sequence).

The CDR3: CASSQQGGVNTEAFF. The CDR3 DNA is TGCGCCAGCAGCCAACAGGGCGGTGTAAACACTGAAGCTTTCTTT. The rearrangement links TRBV4-1 to TRBJ1-1, with D perhaps matching TRBD1 (5 bases). Germline CDR1 MGHRA, CDR2 YSYEKL. This CDR3 has 15 amino acids. The V end lost 2 bases, the J end lost 2 bases, and 12 bases lay between the germline ends.

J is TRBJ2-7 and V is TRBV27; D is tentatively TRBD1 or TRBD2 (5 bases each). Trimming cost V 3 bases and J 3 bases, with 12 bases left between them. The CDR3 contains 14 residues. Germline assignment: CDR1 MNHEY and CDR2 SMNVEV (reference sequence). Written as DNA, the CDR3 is TGTGCCAGCAGTTTGAGGGGACCGATCTACGAGCAGTACTTC. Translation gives CASSLRGPIYEQYF.

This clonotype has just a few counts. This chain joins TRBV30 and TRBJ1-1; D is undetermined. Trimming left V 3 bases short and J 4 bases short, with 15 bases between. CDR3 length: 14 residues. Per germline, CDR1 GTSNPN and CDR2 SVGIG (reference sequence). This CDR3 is CAWSTLSPGTEAFF. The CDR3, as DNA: TGTGCCTGGAGCACCCTCTCCCCCGGCACTGAAGCTTTCTTT.

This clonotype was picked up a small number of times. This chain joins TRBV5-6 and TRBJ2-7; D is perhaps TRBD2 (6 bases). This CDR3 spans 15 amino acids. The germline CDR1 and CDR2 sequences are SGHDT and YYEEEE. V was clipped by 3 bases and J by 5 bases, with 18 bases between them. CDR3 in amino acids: CASSYPWGTSHEQYF. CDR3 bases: TGTGCCAGCAGCTATCCTTGGGGGACTTCGCACGAGCAGTACTTC.